These T cell receptor beta chains were read from a single sample in a study of T-cell memory formation after mild COVID-19. One entry per CDR3 protein results from TCRdb running MiXCR on the 5' RACE reads. The sample includes 200,000 to 300,000 distinct CDR3 sequences, approximately 9% of them seen just once. The specimen sequenced was PBMCs or a T cell subset sorted from them (not recorded which). The receptor set was obtained from a man aged 18 to 29 who had mild COVID-19 (a few samples of this study predate the infection). Cell type and time point are not known. CDR3s include the opening cysteine and the closing phenylalanine or tryptophan. D genes are given only for firm matches. Clone size, where shown, is once, few, many, or a class for clones that have expanded.

>TRBJ2-5|NA|NA|TRBV7-7
CASGYQETQYF
>TRBJ2-1|few|TRBD1|TRBV11-2
CASSLRTGINEQFF
>TRBJ1-1|few|NA|TRBV18
CASSPSPQGNTEAFF
>TRBJ2-3|many|NA|TRBV5-1
CASSLAPPTSTDTQYF
>TRBJ2-7|many|NA|TRBV28
CAAWRDGSYEQYF
>TRBJ1-1|NA|NA|TRBV19
CASSQGLATEAFF
>TRBJ2-2|many|NA|TRBV20-1
CSARDPQREIGELFF
>TRBJ2-5|many|NA|TRBV9
CAPVEVTQYF
>TRBJ1-4|few|NA|TRBV5-1
CASSLRPQGSNEKLFF
>TRBJ2-1|few|TRBD2|TRBV20-1
CSARTSGGRSYNEQFF
>TRBJ1-1|NA|TRBD1|TRBV12-3/TRBV12-4
CASRMTGGVTEAFF
>TRBJ2-1|many|NA|TRBV6-5
CASSPTPWAEQFF
>TRBJ2-1|few|TRBD2|TRBV20-1
CSARDFLSGGYNEQFF
>TRBJ1-1|NA|NA|TRBV6-5
CASSYALGTEAFF
>TRBJ1-1|NA|NA|TRBV6-2/TRBV6-3
CASRPQGRYEAFF
>TRBJ1-2|NA|NA|TRBV5-1
CASSAGANYGYTF
>TRBJ2-1|few|NA|TRBV7-2
CASSVNRNSYNEQFF
>TRBJ1-1|few|NA|TRBV6-1
CASSDFRDRAFF
>TRBJ1-4|NA|NA|TRBV7-9
CASSGGRVGNEKLFF
>TRBJ2-1|few|TRBD2|TRBV7-8
CASRGVGYEQFF
>TRBJ2-2|many|NA|TRBV4-2
CASSRGAVTGELFF